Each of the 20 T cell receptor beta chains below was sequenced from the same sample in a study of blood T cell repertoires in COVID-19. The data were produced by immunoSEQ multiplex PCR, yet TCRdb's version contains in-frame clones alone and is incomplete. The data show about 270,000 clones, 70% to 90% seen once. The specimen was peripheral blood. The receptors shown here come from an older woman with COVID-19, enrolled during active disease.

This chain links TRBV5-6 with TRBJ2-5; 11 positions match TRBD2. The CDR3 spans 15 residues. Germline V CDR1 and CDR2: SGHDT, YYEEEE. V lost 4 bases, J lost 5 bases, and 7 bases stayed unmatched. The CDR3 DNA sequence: TGTGCCAGCAGCCCCACTAGCGGGGGCCGCGAGACCCAGTACTTC. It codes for CASSPTSGGRETQYF.

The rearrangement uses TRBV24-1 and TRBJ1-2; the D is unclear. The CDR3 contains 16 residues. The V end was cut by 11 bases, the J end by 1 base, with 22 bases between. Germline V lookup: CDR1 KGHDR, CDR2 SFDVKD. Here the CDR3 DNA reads TGTGCCATTTTGGCCCTGGGAGTGAAGGATAACTATGGCTACACCTTC. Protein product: CAILALGVKDNYGYTF.

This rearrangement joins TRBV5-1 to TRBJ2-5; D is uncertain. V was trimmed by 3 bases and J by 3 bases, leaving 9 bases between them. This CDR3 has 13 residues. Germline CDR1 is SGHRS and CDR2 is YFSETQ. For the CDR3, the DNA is TGCGCCAGCAGCTCTCACACCGAAGAGACCCAGTACTTC. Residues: CASSSHTEETQYF. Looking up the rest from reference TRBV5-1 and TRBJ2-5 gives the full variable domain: KAGVTQTPRYLIKTRGQQVTLSCSPISGHRSVSWYQQTPGQGLQFLFEYFSETQRNKGNFPGRFSGRQFSNSRSEMNVSTLELGDSALYLCASSSHTEETQYFGPGTRLLVL.

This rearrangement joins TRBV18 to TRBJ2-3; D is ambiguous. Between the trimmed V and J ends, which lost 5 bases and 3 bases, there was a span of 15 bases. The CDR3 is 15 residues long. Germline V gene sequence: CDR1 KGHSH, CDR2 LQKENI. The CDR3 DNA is TGTGCCAGCTCATACCTTTTGGGCGATACAGATACGCAGTATTTT. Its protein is CASSYLLGDTDTQYF. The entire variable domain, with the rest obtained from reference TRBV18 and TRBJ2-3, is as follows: NAGVMQNPRHLVRRRGQEARLRCSPMKGHSHVYWYRQLPEEGLKFMVYLQKENIIDESGMPKERFSAEFPKEGPSILRIQQVVRGDSAAYFCASSYLLGDTDTQYFGPGTRLTVL.

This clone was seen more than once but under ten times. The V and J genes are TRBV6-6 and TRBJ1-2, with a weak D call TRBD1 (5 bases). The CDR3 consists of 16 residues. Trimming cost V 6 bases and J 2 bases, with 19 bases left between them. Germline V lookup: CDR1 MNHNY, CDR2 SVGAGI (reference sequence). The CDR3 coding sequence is TGTGCCAGCAGATTTACGATCCCCAGGGTGAACTATGGCTACACCTTC. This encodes CASRFTIPRVNYGYTF.

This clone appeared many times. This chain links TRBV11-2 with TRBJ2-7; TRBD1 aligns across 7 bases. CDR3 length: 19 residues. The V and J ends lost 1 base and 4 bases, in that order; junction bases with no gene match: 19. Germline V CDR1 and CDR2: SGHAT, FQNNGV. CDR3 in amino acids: CASSLVGVWGQRDLYEQYF. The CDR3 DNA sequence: TGTGCCAGCAGCTTAGTAGGTGTGTGGGGACAGCGTGACCTTTACGAGCAGTACTTC.

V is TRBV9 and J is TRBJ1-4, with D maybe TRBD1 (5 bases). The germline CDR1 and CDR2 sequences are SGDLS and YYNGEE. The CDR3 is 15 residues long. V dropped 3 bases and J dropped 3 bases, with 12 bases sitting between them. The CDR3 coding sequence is TGTGCCAGCAGCGCACCTGGAGGGGCTAATGAAAAACTGTTTTTT. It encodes CASSAPGGANEKLFF.

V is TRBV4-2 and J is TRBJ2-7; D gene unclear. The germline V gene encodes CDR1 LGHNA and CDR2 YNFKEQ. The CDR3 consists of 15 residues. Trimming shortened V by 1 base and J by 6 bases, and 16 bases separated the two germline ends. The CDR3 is CASSQVQDSLGEQYF. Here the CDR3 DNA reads TGTGCCAGCAGCCAAGTCCAGGATAGTCTTGGCGAGCAGTACTTC.

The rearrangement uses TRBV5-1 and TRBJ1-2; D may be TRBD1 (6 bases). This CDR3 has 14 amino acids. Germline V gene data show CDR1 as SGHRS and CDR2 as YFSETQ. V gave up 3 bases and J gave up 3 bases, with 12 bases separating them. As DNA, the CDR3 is TGCGCCAGCAGCTCGGCGACAGGCGACTATGGCTACACCTTC. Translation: CASSSATGDYGYTF.

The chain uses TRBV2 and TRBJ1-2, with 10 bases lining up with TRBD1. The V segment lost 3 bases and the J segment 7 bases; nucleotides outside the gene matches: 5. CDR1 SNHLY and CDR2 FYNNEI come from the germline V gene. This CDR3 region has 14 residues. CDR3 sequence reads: CASSEVGTGAGYTF. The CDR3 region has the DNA TGTGCCAGCAGTGAGGTGGGGACAGGGGCTGGCTACACCTTC.

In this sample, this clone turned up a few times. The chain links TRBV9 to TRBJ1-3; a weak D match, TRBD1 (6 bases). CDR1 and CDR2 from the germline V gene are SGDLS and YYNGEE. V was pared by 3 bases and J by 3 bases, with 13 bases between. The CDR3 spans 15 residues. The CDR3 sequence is CASSEQGVVGNTIYF. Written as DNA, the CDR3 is TGTGCCAGCAGCGAACAGGGAGTGGTTGGAAACACCATATATTTT. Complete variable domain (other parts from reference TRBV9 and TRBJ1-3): DSGVTQTPKHLITATGQRVTLRCSPRSGDLSVYWYQQSLDQGLQFLIQYYNGEERAKGNILERFSAQQFPDLHSELNLSSLELGDSALYFCASSEQGVVGNTIYFGEGSWLTVV.

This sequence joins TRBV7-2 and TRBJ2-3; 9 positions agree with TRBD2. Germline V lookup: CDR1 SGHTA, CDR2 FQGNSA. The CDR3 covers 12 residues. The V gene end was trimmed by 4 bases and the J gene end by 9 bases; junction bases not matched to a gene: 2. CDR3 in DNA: TGTGCCAGCAGCTCGAGCGGGGGGACGCAGTATTTT. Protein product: CASSSSGGTQYF.

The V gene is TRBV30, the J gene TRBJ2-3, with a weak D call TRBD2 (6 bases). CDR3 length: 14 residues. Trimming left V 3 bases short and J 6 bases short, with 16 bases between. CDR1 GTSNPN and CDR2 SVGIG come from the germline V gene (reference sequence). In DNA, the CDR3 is TGTGCCTGGAGAGTGTGGAGAGGGAGGGATACGCAGTATTTT. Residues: CAWRVWRGRDTQYF.

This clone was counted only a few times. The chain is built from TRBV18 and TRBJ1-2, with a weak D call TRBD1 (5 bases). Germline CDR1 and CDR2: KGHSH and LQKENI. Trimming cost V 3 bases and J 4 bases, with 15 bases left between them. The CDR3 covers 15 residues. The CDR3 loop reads CASSPLDAQAYGYTF. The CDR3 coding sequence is TGTGCCAGCTCACCTCTAGACGCACAGGCCTATGGCTACACCTTC.

The CDR3 protein is CASSGQGNQPQHF. CDR3 in DNA: TGTGCCAGCTCAGGTCAGGGGAATCAGCCCCAGCATTTT. V and J are TRBV28 and TRBJ1-5; the D gene is possibly TRBD1 (6 bases). V lost 8 bases and J lost 4, with 12 bases in between. Germline CDR1 and CDR2: MDHEN and SYDVKM. The CDR3 has 13 amino acids.

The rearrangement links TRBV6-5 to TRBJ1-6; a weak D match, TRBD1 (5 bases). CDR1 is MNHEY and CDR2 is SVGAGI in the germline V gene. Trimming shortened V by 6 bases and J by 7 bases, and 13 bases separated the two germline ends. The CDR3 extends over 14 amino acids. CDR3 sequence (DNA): TGTGCCAGCAGCCTGCTACAGGCCAATTCACCCCTCCACTTT. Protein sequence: CASSLLQANSPLHF.

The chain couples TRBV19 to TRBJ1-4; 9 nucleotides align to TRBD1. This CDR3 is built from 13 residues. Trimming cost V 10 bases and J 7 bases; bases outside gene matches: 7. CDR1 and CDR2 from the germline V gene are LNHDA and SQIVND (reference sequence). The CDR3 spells CATQGQGGEKLFF. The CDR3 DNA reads TGTGCCACGCAGGGACAGGGTGGTGAAAAACTGTTTTTT.

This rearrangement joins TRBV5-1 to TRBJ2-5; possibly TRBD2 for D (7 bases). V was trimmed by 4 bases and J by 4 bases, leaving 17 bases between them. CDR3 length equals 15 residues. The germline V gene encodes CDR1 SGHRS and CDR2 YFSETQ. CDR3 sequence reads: CASSPQGGDGETQYF. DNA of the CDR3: TGCGCCAGCAGCCCCCAAGGGGGGGATGGAGAGACCCAGTACTTC. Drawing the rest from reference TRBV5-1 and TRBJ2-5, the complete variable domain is KAGVTQTPRYLIKTRGQQVTLSCSPISGHRSVSWYQQTPGQGLQFLFEYFSETQRNKGNFPGRFSGRQFSNSRSEMNVSTLELGDSALYLCASSPQGGDGETQYFGPGTRLLVL.

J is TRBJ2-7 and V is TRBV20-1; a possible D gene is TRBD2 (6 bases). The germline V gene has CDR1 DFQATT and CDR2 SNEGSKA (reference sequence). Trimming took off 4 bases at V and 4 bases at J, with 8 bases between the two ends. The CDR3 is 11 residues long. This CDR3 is CSATREYEQYF. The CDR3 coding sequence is TGCAGTGCTACCCGGGAGTACGAGCAGTACTTC.

The CDR3 spells CASSGTGHPSGYGYTF. The CDR3 DNA sequence: TGTGCCAGCAGCGGTACGGGTCACCCTTCTGGCTATGGCTACACCTTC. The chain uses TRBV7-2 and TRBJ1-2; D not certain. The CDR3 length is 16 residues. Trimming shortened V by 5 bases and J by 4 bases, and 20 bases separated the two germline ends. Germline-derived CDR1 and CDR2 are SGHTA and FQGNSA. The entire variable domain, with the rest obtained from reference TRBV7-2 and TRBJ1-2, is as follows: GAGVSQSPSNKVTEKGKDVELRCDPISGHTALYWYRQSLGQGLEFLIYFQGNSAPDKSGLPSDRFSAERTGGSVSTLTIQRTQQEDSAVYLCASSGTGHPSGYGYTFGSGTRLTVV.